The following is a T cell receptor (beta chain) sequence with its context. This sample was included in a study of identical twins. CDR3 length: 11 amino acids. V dropped 6 bases and J dropped 7 bases, with 10 bases sitting between them. The germline V gene has CDR1 DFQATT and CDR2 SNEGSKA (reference sequence). TCRdb re-called the 5' RACE reads through MiXCR, storing one row per CDR3 protein. Found here are roughly 500,000 distinct CDR3 sequences, approximately 22% of them singletons; the top ten hold about 0.91%. The sample was also linked to a second study, of T cells expressing NK-cell markers.

This rearrangement joins TRBV20-1 to TRBJ2-1, with unresolved D. Sample: CD4+ T cells sorted from blood. This clonotype was obtained from a woman aged 18-29 years in good health. The CDR3 protein is CSANTLNEQFF. The DNA of the CDR3 is TGCAGTGCCAACACTTTGAATGAGCAGTTCTTC.